The 29 T cell receptor beta chains reported below all come from one sample, sequenced in a study of shared clonotypes between healthy human individuals. The table came from immunoSEQ multiplex PCR; TCRdb's copy has only in-frame clones and leaves some out. Counted here are hundreds of thousands of clones, around four fifths occurring once; the ten biggest clones make up under 2%. Specimen: memory CD4+ T cells sorted from blood. Subset: CD45RA-negative fraction. These receptors all come from a woman aged 25 to 39 in good health.

The chain is built from TRBV6-1 and TRBJ2-6, with D hard to call. Germline CDR1 MNHNS, CDR2 SASEGT. This CDR3 spans 16 amino acids. V shed 2 bases and J shed 2 bases, with 10 bases lying between them. The CDR3 sequence: CASSERRKAGANVLTF. CDR3 nucleotides: TGTGCCAGCAGTGAACGGCGCAAAGCTGGGGCCAACGTCCTGACTTTC.

The genes are TRBV30 and TRBJ2-2; D unclear. There are 13 residues in the CDR3. V was shortened by 0 bases and J by 10 bases, with 12 bases between the two germline ends. Germline lookup yields CDR1 GTSNPN and CDR2 SVGIG (reference sequence). The CDR3, as DNA: TGTGCCTGGAGTGTAAATCGGGTAGCGGAGCTGTTTTTT. This codes for CAWSVNRVAELFF.

The chain couples TRBV19 to TRBJ1-5; 10 positions agree with TRBD1. J gave up 7 bases and V 10 bases, and 7 bases lay outside the gene matches. CDR1 is LNHDA, CDR2 SQIVND, per germline (reference sequence). CDR3 length equals 13 residues. The DNA for the CDR3 is TGTGCCACGTCCGGGGACAGGGGCCAGCCCCAGCATTTT. It translates to CATSGDRGQPQHF.

The chain is built from TRBV5-8 and TRBJ2-7; D remains unclear. CDR3 size: 11 residues. Trimming cost V 3 bases and J 7 bases, with 8 bases left between them. Germline CDR1 reads SGHTS; CDR2 reads YDEGEE. CDR3 coding DNA: TGTGCCAGCAGCTCGGTGAAGGAGCAGTACTTC. It is translated as CASSSVKEQYF.

The chain carries TRBV6-6 and TRBJ1-2; 8 nucleotides align to TRBD1. J was trimmed by 4 bases and V by 6 bases; bases with no gene match: 13. The germline V gene encodes CDR1 MNHNY and CDR2 SVGAGI (reference sequence). This CDR3 is built from 16 residues. The CDR3 DNA follows: TGTGCCAGCAGCTCGGGACAGGCCAAAGCGGGCTATGGCTACACCTTC. Its translation is CASSSGQAKAGYGYTF.

The chain carries TRBV29-1 and TRBJ2-2; possibly TRBD2 for D (5 bases). This CDR3 spans 14 amino acids. Germline V gene sequence: CDR1 SQVTM, CDR2 ANQGSEA. V gave up 3 bases and J gave up 3 bases, with 11 bases separating them. DNA of the CDR3: TGCAGCGTTGATACGGGGAGCGACACCGGGGAGCTGTTTTTT. Translated, it gives CSVDTGSDTGELFF.

The chain employs TRBV21-1 and TRBJ2-3. TRBV21-1 is flagged as a pseudogene. The CDR3 covers 15 residues. CDR3 sequence: CASSKIFGARCGQYF. CDR3 DNA sequence: TGTGCCAGCAGCAAGATATTTGGTGCACGCTGTGGGCAGTATTTT.

Comment on this clone: Only one base separates this from a far larger clonotype, so it likely reflects a read error. Other DNA sequences within the sample encode an identical CDR3. The chain couples TRBV28 to TRBJ1-4; D is perhaps TRBD1 (5 bases). The ends were cut back, 2 bases at V and 0 bases at J, with 7 bases in the middle. Germline V lookup: CDR1 MDHEN, CDR2 SYDVKM. This CDR3 region has 15 residues. The CDR3 spells CASSLGGTTNEKLFF. The DNA for the CDR3 is TGTGCCAGCAGTTTAGGGGGGACAACTAATGAAAAACTGTTTTTT.

The chain uses TRBV14 and TRBJ1-1; 7 bases map to TRBD1. The V gene end was trimmed by 4 bases and the J gene end by 1 base; junction bases not matched to a gene: 3. The CDR3 has 14 amino acids. Germline CDR1 is SGHDN and CDR2 is FVKESK. CDR3 residues: CASSLRTGNTEAFF. The CDR3 DNA is TGTGCCAGCAGCCTTCGGACAGGGAACACTGAAGCTTTCTTT.

The CDR3 spells CASSEWGSGAGNEQFF. In DNA, the CDR3 is TGTGCCAGCAGTGAATGGGGGTCGGGAGCTGGCAATGAGCAGTTCTTC. The J gene is TRBJ2-1, the V gene TRBV25-1; tentative D call: TRBD2 (6 bases). V was clipped by 1 base and J by 6 bases, with 16 bases between them. Per the germline V gene, CDR1 is MGHDK and CDR2 is SYGVNS. The CDR3 covers 16 residues.

This rearrangement joins TRBV11-2 to TRBJ1-4; D might be TRBD1 (5 bases). Trimming removed 4 bases from V and 2 bases from J, with 11 bases in between. The CDR3 covers 15 residues. The germline gives CDR1 SGHAT, CDR2 FQNNGV. The CDR3 nucleotides are TGTGCCAGCAGCTCTTACGGGGCCACTAATGAAAAACTGTTTTTT. Amino acid sequence: CASSSYGATNEKLFF.

This clone was counted a few times. The chain couples TRBV7-9 to TRBJ1-4, with 7 bases aligning to TRBD1. CDR3 length: 13 residues. Losses at the gene ends were 3 bases for V and 5 bases for J; bases not matched to a gene: 0. Germline CDR1 and CDR2: SEHNR and FQNEAQ (reference sequence). The DNA of the CDR3 is TGTGCCAGCAGCTTGGGACAGAATGAAAAACTGTTTTTT. Amino acids: CASSLGQNEKLFF.

V is TRBV5-1 and J is TRBJ2-2; 7 bases are a match to TRBD1. There are 14 residues in the CDR3. After removal of 7 bases from V and 5 bases from J, the junction contained 8 bases not matched to a gene. Per germline, CDR1 SGHRS and CDR2 YFSETQ. CDR3 loop: CASGEGTATGELFF. The CDR3 DNA is TGCGCCAGCGGGGAAGGGACAGCTACCGGGGAGCTGTTTTTT.

The rearrangement links TRBV21-1 to TRBJ1-1. TRBV21-1 is a known pseudogene. The CDR3 has 11 residues. For the CDR3, the DNA is TGTGCCCCTTGGGTGGGTATCGAAGCTTTCTTT. Translating it yields CAPWVGIEAFF.

The V gene is TRBV15, the J gene TRBJ1-4, with D possibly matching TRBD1 (5 bases). Germline V gene sequence: CDR1 LNHNV, CDR2 YYDKDF (reference sequence). The CDR3 length is 15 residues. The V gene lost 3 bases and the J gene lost 8 bases, with 16 bases spanning the gap. The CDR3 DNA follows: TGTGCCACCAGCAGTGCCACAGGCGGTGGAGAAAAACTGTTTTTT. Its translation is CATSSATGGGEKLFF.

The chain combines TRBV19 with TRBJ2-1, with 8 bases that match TRBD1. Germline values: CDR1 LNHDA, CDR2 SQIVND (reference sequence). This CDR3 spans 13 amino acids. Trimming took 1 base from V and 13 from J; bases not matched to a gene: 6. CDR3 protein: CASSIVQGAQQFF. For the CDR3, the DNA is TGTGCCAGTAGTATAGTCCAGGGGGCTCAACAGTTCTTC.

The rearrangement uses TRBV19 and TRBJ2-4, with 10 bases identical to TRBD2. Germline CDR1 is LNHDA and CDR2 is SQIVND (reference sequence). V was clipped by 4 bases and J by 2 bases; unmatched bases: 5. CDR3 size: 16 residues. The CDR3 region is CASSTLAGVPKNIQYF. The CDR3 coding sequence is TGTGCCAGTAGTACCCTAGCGGGAGTACCCAAAAACATTCAGTACTTC.

The CDR3 protein is CASSMRGRYQETQYF. The CDR3 nucleotides read TGTGCCAGTAGTATGAGGGGACGGTACCAAGAGACCCAGTACTTC. The chain employs TRBV19 and TRBJ2-5; D assignment may be TRBD1 or TRBD2 (5 bases each). The CDR3 spans 15 residues. The germline V and J ends were trimmed by 3 bases and 0 bases, with 11 bases remaining between them. Germline assignment: CDR1 LNHDA and CDR2 SQIVND (reference sequence).

This chain connects TRBV29-1 to TRBJ1-4; perhaps TRBD1 as D (6 bases). There are 13 residues in the CDR3. The germline V gene has CDR1 SQVTM and CDR2 ANQGSEA. V was clipped by 2 bases and J by 8 bases, with 12 bases between them. The CDR3 loop reads CSVETGSGEKLFF. CDR3 DNA: TGCAGCGTTGAAACAGGGTCTGGAGAAAAACTGTTTTTT.

Remarks on this clone: This specimen includes other DNA sequences encoding the same CDR3. This rearrangement joins TRBV5-1 to TRBJ1-1, with D tentatively TRBD1 (5 bases). Germline V gene sequence: CDR1 SGHRS, CDR2 YFSETQ. This CDR3 is 14 amino acids long. With 3 bases removed from V and 5 bases from J, the gap between germline ends came to 14 bases. In DNA form, the CDR3 reads TGCGCCAGCAGCTCCGGGACGGAGGGAACTGAAGCTTTCTTT. It translates to CASSSGTEGTEAFF.

The chain recombines TRBV5-6 with TRBJ1-2; possibly TRBD1 for D (6 bases). Germline lookup yields CDR1 SGHDT and CDR2 YYEEEE. The CDR3 length is 15 residues. V was pared by 8 bases and J by 1 base, with 18 bases between. CDR3 loop: CASNAWDKFNYGYTF. CDR3 coding DNA: TGTGCCAGTAATGCCTGGGACAAATTTAACTATGGCTACACCTTC.

This chain connects TRBV18 to TRBJ2-3, with 9 bases that match TRBD2. CDR1 and CDR2 from the germline V gene are KGHSH and LQKENI. V dropped 4 bases and J dropped 4; count of bases not matched to a gene: 12. This CDR3 region has 17 residues. CDR3: CASSQGVLAGSPDTQYF. The DNA for the CDR3 is TGTGCCAGCTCACAAGGGGTCCTAGCGGGATCGCCAGATACGCAGTATTTT.

This sequence joins TRBV29-1 and TRBJ1-1, with D unresolved. The V end was cut by 7 bases, the J end by 0 bases, with 6 bases between. CDR1 is SQVTM and CDR2 is ANQGSEA in the germline V gene. CDR3 length equals 11 residues. CDR3 DNA: TGCAGCGGTCAGATGAACACTGAAGCTTTCTTT. It yields the protein CSGQMNTEAFF.

The chain carries TRBV19 and TRBJ2-2; D might be TRBD2 (5 bases). This CDR3 spans 13 amino acids. Germline CDR1 and CDR2: LNHDA and SQIVND (reference sequence). V gave up 10 bases and J gave up 2 bases, with 11 bases separating them. As DNA, the CDR3 is TGTGCCACACGGCGGGTAAACACCGGGGAGCTGTTTTTT. Encoded protein: CATRRVNTGELFF.

This sequence joins TRBV4-1 and TRBJ2-5; 10 bases agree with TRBD2. Losses at the gene ends were 0 bases for V and 1 base for J; bases not matched to a gene: 5. Germline CDR1 MGHRA, CDR2 YSYEKL. The length of the CDR3 is 17 residues. The DNA for the CDR3 is TGCGCCAGCAGCCAAGACCAGACTAGCGGGCCCCAAGAGACCCAGTACTTC. Amino acids: CASSQDQTSGPQETQYF.

J is TRBJ2-2 and V is TRBV9; D unclear. The CDR3 totals 13 residues. Between the trimmed V and J ends, which lost 6 bases and 2 bases, there was a span of 8 bases. The germline V gene encodes CDR1 SGDLS and CDR2 YYNGEE. The CDR3 nucleotides read TGTGCCAGCACCCTTGGTAACACCGGGGAGCTGTTTTTT. Translating it yields CASTLGNTGELFF.

The J gene is TRBJ1-3, the V gene TRBV5-1, with TRBD1 matching over 8 bases. The ends lost 6 bases at V and 4 bases at J; junction bases unmatched: 6. This CDR3 contains 14 residues. CDR1 and CDR2 (germline): SGHRS, YFSETQ. The CDR3 protein is CASTTGAEGNTIYF. DNA of the CDR3: TGCGCCAGCACGACAGGGGCGGAAGGAAACACCATATATTTT.

The rearrangement joins TRBV27 to TRBJ2-7, with a tentative D call TRBD2 (6 bases). Trimming pared 8 bases from V and 2 bases from J, leaving 16 bases between. There are 14 residues in the CDR3. Looked up from germline, CDR1 is MNHEY and CDR2 is SMNVEV (reference sequence). CDR3 residues: CASGSGTATYEQYF. DNA of the CDR3: TGTGCCAGCGGCTCAGGGACTGCCACCTACGAGCAGTACTTC.

The V and J genes are TRBV11-2 and TRBJ2-7; D may be TRBD1 or TRBD2 (6 bases each). The germline CDR1 and CDR2 sequences are SGHAT and FQNNGV. The CDR3 covers 16 residues. Deletions cut 1 base from V and 5 bases from J, with 18 bases between. DNA of the CDR3: TGTGCCAGCAGCTTAGTTCTCGGAGGGGGGAGAGACGAGCAGTACTTC. Translated, it gives CASSLVLGGGRDEQYF.